This TCR beta chain came from a study of somatic mutations in cytotoxic T cells in rheumatoid arthritis. Study-level results: The top CD8+ clone topped 20% of CD8+ cells in about an eighth of the roughly 60 patients. Compared with age-matched healthy controls, rheumatoid arthritis patients did not differ significantly in CD8+ T-cell clonality. Rising age went with increasing CD8+ clonality in rheumatoid arthritis patients; healthy controls showed no such increase. Patients with rheumatoid arthritis showed a slight underrepresentation of TRBV07, a finding that was never subjected to any adjustment for multiple comparisons.

Per the germline V gene, CDR1 is PRHDT and CDR2 is FYEKMQ (reference sequence). This CDR3 region has 14 residues. To note about this clone: The antigen is unknown.

Data came from immunoSEQ multiplex PCR; TCRdb stores just in-frame clones and leaves some out. The table shows some 15,000 clones, with around 70% occurring only once. Source material: CD8+ T cells sorted from blood. The chain links TRBV13 to TRBJ2-5, with a possible D match to TRBD1 (6 bases). The end of the DNA is better explained by TRBJ2-7, so the J call may be wrong. The TCR sequence derives from an adult with rheumatoid arthritis. CDR3 region: CASSLTDRSYEQYF. As DNA, the CDR3 is TGTGCCAGCAGCTTAACCGACAGGTCCTACGAGCAGTACTTC.